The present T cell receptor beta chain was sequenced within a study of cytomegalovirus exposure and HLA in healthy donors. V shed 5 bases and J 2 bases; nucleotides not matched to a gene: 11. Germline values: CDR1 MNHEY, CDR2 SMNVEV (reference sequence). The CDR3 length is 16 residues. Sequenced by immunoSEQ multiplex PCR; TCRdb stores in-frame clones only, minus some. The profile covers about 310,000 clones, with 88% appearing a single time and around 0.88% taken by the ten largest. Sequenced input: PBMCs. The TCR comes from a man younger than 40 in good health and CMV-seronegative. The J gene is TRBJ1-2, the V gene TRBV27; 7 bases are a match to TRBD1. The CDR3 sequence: CASSAQTGWGNYGYTF. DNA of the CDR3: TGTGCCAGCAGTGCTCAGACAGGGTGGGGCAACTATGGCTACACCTTC.